This T cell receptor beta chain was sequenced during a study of neurological immune-mediated disorders. General observations from the study: HTLV-1-associated myelopathy had the most TCR clonal expansion, whereas multiple sclerosis had the least (lower than in healthy controls). No expanded-clone CDR3 amino acid sequence recurred across subjects, suggesting private TCR-beta repertoires.

Germline lookup yields CDR1 DFQATT and CDR2 SNEGSKA (reference sequence). There are 16 residues in the CDR3. Trimming removed 5 bases from V and 0 bases from J; junction bases left unmatched: 9. Only a few counts were recorded for this clonotype. Its antigen is unidentified. TCRdb redid the calling of the 5' RACE reads with MiXCR, one entry per CDR3 protein. The table records about 18,000 distinct CDR3 sequences, approximately 11% of them present only once. This clonotype originated in a woman in her fifties or sixties in good health. The rearrangement joins TRBV20-1 to TRBJ1-4; the match to TRBD1 covers 7 bases. Sequencing was done on a sample of CD8+ T cells from blood. CDR3 region: CSAPDREHATNEKLFF. The CDR3 bases are TGCAGTGCTCCCGACAGGGAACATGCAACTAATGAAAAACTGTTTTTT.